A single sample gave rise to the 23 T cell receptor beta chains below, sequenced in a study of PD-1 blockade in classical Hodgkin lymphoma. Sequenced by immunoSEQ multiplex PCR; TCRdb stores in-frame clones only, minus some. The sample records 20,000 or so clones, roughly 80% being singletons. Time point given: cycle 4 day 1 (C4D1), after 6 weeks of nivolumab. Every one of the patients relapsed after autologous stem cell transplantation (brentuximab vedotin exposure was variable). Material: peripheral blood mononuclear cells (PBMCs), obtained before the fourth cycle of nivolumab. The receptors derive from a human donor with classical Hodgkin lymphoma.

V and J are TRBV5-8 and TRBJ1-5; D remains unclear. CDR3 length equals 16 residues. The V end was cut by 1 base, the J end by 3 bases, with 14 bases between. Germline CDR1 and CDR2: SGHTS and YDEGEE. In DNA, the CDR3 is TGTGCCAGCAGCTTGATCGCGTGGGCCTTCAATCAGCCCCAGCATTTT. This sequence encodes CASSLIAWAFNQPQHF. Full variable domain (rest looked up from reference TRBV5-8 and TRBJ1-5): EAGVTQSPTHLIKTRGQQATLRCSPISGHTSVYWYQQALGLGLQFLLWYDEGEERNRGNFPPRFSGRQFPNYSSELNVNALELEDSALYLCASSLIAWAFNQPQHFGDGTRLSIL.

This clone appeared a few times. The same CDR3 arises from other DNA sequences in this sample as well. The rearrangement joins TRBV28 to TRBJ1-5; 9 positions match TRBD1. Germline lookup yields CDR1 MDHEN and CDR2 SYDVKM. The CDR3 runs 14 residues. The V gene end was trimmed by 4 bases and the J gene end by 6 bases; junction bases not matched to a gene: 4. CDR3 DNA: TGTGCCAGCAGTTGGGACAGGGCTGGTCAGCCCCAGCATTTT. Residues: CASSWDRAGQPQHF.

The chain carries TRBV27 and TRBJ2-3; 9 bases align to TRBD1. Germline-derived CDR1 and CDR2 are MNHEY and SMNVEV (reference sequence). The CDR3 loop spans 15 amino acids. The ends lost 4 bases at V and 3 bases at J; junction bases unmatched: 5. CDR3 in amino acids: CASSWDREGTDTQYF. The CDR3 coding sequence is TGTGCCAGCAGTTGGGACAGGGAGGGGACAGATACGCAGTATTTT.

This clone was picked up one time. The chain joins TRBV10-3 to TRBJ2-5, with D uncertain. The CDR3 covers 13 residues. Germline V gives CDR1 ENHRY, CDR2 SYGVKD. Trimming pared 6 bases from V and 5 bases from J, leaving 13 bases between. The CDR3 sequence: CAISRLVGETQYF. CDR3 sequence (DNA): TGTGCCATCAGCCGGCTGGTCGGGGAGACCCAGTACTTC.

The CDR3 region has the DNA TGCGCCAGCAGCCCCGGGACAGTCTTTCGCTCCTACGAGCAGTACTTC. Its translation is CASSPGTVFRSYEQYF. The chain employs TRBV4-1 and TRBJ2-7; 7 bases map to TRBD1. There are 16 residues in the CDR3. The ends lost 4 bases at V and 0 bases at J; junction bases unmatched: 9. Germline CDR1 MGHRA, CDR2 YSYEKL.

J is TRBJ1-2 and V is TRBV4-3; tentative D call: TRBD1 (6 bases). Trimming removed 3 bases from V and 6 bases from J, with 14 bases in between. The CDR3 has 14 amino acids. Germline CDR1 and CDR2: LGHNA and YSLEER. CDR3: CASSQGNQGNGYTF. The CDR3 DNA follows: TGCGCCAGCAGCCAGGGAAACCAGGGGAATGGCTACACCTTC.

The CDR3 protein is CASSVGPGTYNEQFF. In DNA form, the CDR3 reads TGTGCCAGCAGTGTGGGACCTGGGACCTACAATGAGCAGTTCTTC. This chain connects TRBV6-4 to TRBJ2-1, with D perhaps TRBD1 or TRBD2 (5 bases each). V dropped 4 bases and J dropped 2 bases, with 12 bases sitting between them. CDR3 length: 15 residues. Germline CDR1 MRHNA, CDR2 SNTAGT.

This clone has just a few counts. This chain links TRBV4-1 with TRBJ2-7, with unresolved D. This CDR3 has 14 amino acids. The V and J ends lost 0 bases and 1 base respectively, with 7 bases between them. Germline CDR1 reads MGHRA; CDR2 reads YSYEKL. CDR3 in DNA: TGCGCCAGCAGCCAAGAAGAAGGGTCCTACGAGCAGTACTTC. This translates into CASSQEEGSYEQYF.

The chain has TRBV14 and TRBJ2-1; D call uncertain. Trimming pared 2 bases from V and 4 bases from J, leaving 9 bases between. Germline CDR1 and CDR2: SGHDN and FVKESK. The CDR3 covers 14 residues. The CDR3 loop reads CASSQRRSYNEQFF. In DNA, the CDR3 is TGTGCCAGCAGCCAAAGGAGATCATACAATGAGCAGTTCTTC.

V usage is TRBV7-3 and J usage is TRBJ1-2, with D perhaps TRBD1 (5 bases). The V end was cut by 3 bases, the J end by 0 bases, with 14 bases between. The germline gives CDR1 SGHTA, CDR2 FQGTGA. CDR3 length: 16 residues. The CDR3 loop reads CASSFGDLTSNYGYTF. DNA for the CDR3: TGTGCCAGCAGCTTCGGGGACCTAACCTCTAACTATGGCTACACCTTC.

The gene calls are TRBV4-2 and TRBJ2-3, with D uncertain. This CDR3 has 14 amino acids. Trimming stripped 0 bases from V and 0 bases from J, with 4 bases between. Germline CDR1 reads LGHNA; CDR2 reads YNFKEQ. The CDR3 spells CASSQDTSTDTQYF. CDR3 nucleotides: TGTGCCAGCAGCCAAGATACCAGCACAGATACGCAGTATTTT.

This rearrangement joins TRBV5-4 to TRBJ2-1; 7 nucleotides agree with TRBD1. The CDR3 is 15 residues long. The germline V gene encodes CDR1 SGHNT and CDR2 YYREEE (reference sequence). Trimming removed 6 bases from V and 6 bases from J; junction bases left unmatched: 12. As DNA, the CDR3 is TGTGCCAGCATGTACCCGGGACAGTACCCCAATGAGCAGTTCTTC. Translation gives CASMYPGQYPNEQFF.

This chain uses TRBV30 with TRBJ2-7; D is undetermined. The CDR3 is made up of 12 amino acids. Trimming stripped 4 bases from V and 3 bases from J, with 10 bases between. The germline V gene encodes CDR1 GTSNPN and CDR2 SVGIG (reference sequence). The CDR3: CAWKGSGYEQYF. The CDR3 nucleotides read TGTGCCTGGAAGGGATCAGGCTACGAGCAGTACTTC.

The genes are TRBV30 and TRBJ1-1; the D is unclear. Trimming removed 4 bases at V and 5 bases at J, with 14 bases between. Germline CDR1 and CDR2: GTSNPN and SVGIG (reference sequence). This CDR3 is built from 13 residues. The CDR3 DNA sequence: TGTGCCTGGAACACGGCCGGTCGAACTGAAGCTTTCTTT. It codes for CAWNTAGRTEAFF. Looking up the rest from reference TRBV30 and TRBJ1-1 gives the full variable domain: SQTIHQWPATLVQPVGSPLSLECTVEGTSNPNLYWYRQAAGRGLQLLFYSVGIGQISSEVPQNLSASRPQDRQFILSSKKLLLSDSGFYLCAWNTAGRTEAFFGQGTRLTVV.

V usage is TRBV29-1 and J usage is TRBJ1-2; D is undetermined. The germline V and J ends were trimmed by 4 bases and 8 bases, with 11 bases remaining between them. The CDR3 contains 11 residues. Germline lookup yields CDR1 SQVTM and CDR2 ANQGSEA. The CDR3 spells CSVVVFSGYTF. The CDR3 DNA follows: TGCAGCGTTGTAGTTTTCTCCGGCTACACCTTC.

J is TRBJ2-7 and V is TRBV29-1; the D gene could be TRBD1 or TRBD2 (5 bases each). Trimming pared 4 bases from V and 5 bases from J, leaving 9 bases between. CDR1 is SQVTM, CDR2 ANQGSEA, per germline. The CDR3 is made up of 11 amino acids. CDR3 sequence (DNA): TGCAGCGTTGCTGGGGACGACGAGCAGTACTTC. Translated: CSVAGDDEQYF.

The J gene is TRBJ2-5, the V gene TRBV29-1; 7 bases map to TRBD2. The CDR3 length is 12 residues. Per the germline V gene, CDR1 is SQVTM and CDR2 is ANQGSEA. Trimming at V came to 6 bases and at J to 4 bases, leaving 5 bases not matched to a gene. In nucleotides, the CDR3 is TGCAGCGTGGGAGGGGACGGAGAGACCCAGTACTTC. Amino acid sequence: CSVGGDGETQYF.

The rearrangement links TRBV5-8 to TRBJ2-1; 9 bases fit TRBD2. V gave up 4 bases and J gave up 9 bases; unmatched junction bases: 17. Germline V CDR1 and CDR2: SGHTS, YDEGEE. The CDR3 runs to 17 residues. The CDR3 sequence is CASSPLAGRGKEGEQFF. In DNA, the CDR3 is TGTGCCAGCAGCCCCCTAGCGGGAAGAGGAAAGGAGGGTGAGCAGTTCTTC.

This chain links TRBV5-6 with TRBJ1-1; the D is unclear. From germline, CDR1 is SGHDT and CDR2 YYEEEE. V was trimmed by 0 bases and J by 8 bases, leaving 5 bases between them. The CDR3 has 11 residues. This chain's CDR3 is CASSLGGEAFF. CDR3 in DNA: TGTGCCAGCAGCTTGGGCGGGGAAGCTTTCTTT.

The J gene is TRBJ2-7, the V gene TRBV11-3; no reliable D call. From germline, CDR1 is SGHNT and CDR2 YENEEA. The V and J ends lost 8 bases and 1 base respectively, with 12 bases between them. The CDR3 contains 13 residues. Written as DNA, the CDR3 is TGTGCCAGCCGGGCCCCCTCATCCTACGAGCAGTACTTC. Translating gives CASRAPSSYEQYF.

This clone was seen a single time. The chain combines TRBV28 with TRBJ2-7; the D is unclear. The length of the CDR3 is 12 residues. V gave up 2 bases and J gave up 1 base, with 3 bases separating them. CDR1 is MDHEN and CDR2 is SYDVKM in the germline V gene. CDR3 protein: CASSLDSYEQYF. The CDR3 region has the DNA TGTGCCAGCAGTTTAGATTCCTACGAGCAGTACTTC.

The chain employs TRBV28 and TRBJ1-3; unclear D gene. This CDR3 region has 15 residues. Germline values: CDR1 MDHEN, CDR2 SYDVKM. The ends were cut back, 2 bases at V and 3 bases at J, with 11 bases in the middle. In DNA form, the CDR3 reads TGTGCCAGCAGTTTAGGCAGAGCTAATGGAAACACCATATATTTT. This translates into CASSLGRANGNTIYF.

This clone was observed a few times. CDR3 region: CASSQVGGGPDTEAFF. DNA of the CDR3: TGCGCCAGCAGCCAAGTGGGGGGGGGCCCGGACACTGAAGCTTTCTTT. The chain joins TRBV4-3 to TRBJ1-1; D is perhaps TRBD1 (6 bases). Germline values: CDR1 LGHNA, CDR2 YSLEER. CDR3 length: 16 residues. The V end lost 1 base, the J end lost 3 bases, and 15 bases lay between the germline ends.